Following are 23 T cell receptor beta chains from one sample sequenced in a study of blood T cells in healthy people across ages. The use of a sample-barcoded 5' primer and a J-beta primer mix characterized a second PCR of about 7 to 12 cycles. TCRdb redid the calling of the 5' RACE reads with MiXCR, one entry per CDR3 protein. The data hold about 770,000 distinct CDR3 sequences, with under 45% observed a single time. Sequencing input: blood. These receptors were obtained from a man aged 55 to 69 in good health.

This chain joins TRBV9 and TRBJ2-5, with D tentatively TRBD1 or TRBD2 (5 bases each). Germline CDR1 SGDLS, CDR2 YYNGEE. V gave up 0 bases and J gave up 4 bases, with 19 bases separating them. This CDR3 comprises 17 residues. For the CDR3, the DNA is TGTGCCAGCAGCGTAGCCCCGGGGCAGGTTGGCGGAGAGACCCAGTACTTC. Its translation: CASSVAPGQVGGETQYF.

This sequence joins TRBV20-1 and TRBJ1-4; no clear D gene. Germline CDR1 and CDR2: DFQATT and SNEGSKA (reference sequence). Trimming shortened V by 3 bases and J by 0 bases, and 5 bases separated the two germline ends. The CDR3 has 13 amino acids. The CDR3 spells CSARSPTNEKLFF. The CDR3 coding sequence is TGCAGTGCTAGGAGTCCAACTAATGAAAAACTGTTTTTT.

A few counts support this clonotype. This chain links TRBV28 with TRBJ2-5; 9 bases align to TRBD1. The CDR3 extends over 16 amino acids. Per germline, CDR1 MDHEN and CDR2 SYDVKM. After removal of 1 base from V and 5 bases from J, the junction contained 8 bases not matched to a gene. The CDR3 region is CASSLFSGQGLETQYF. Here the CDR3 DNA reads TGTGCCAGCAGTTTATTTTCGGGACAGGGACTCGAGACCCAGTACTTC.

This sequence joins TRBV5-6 and TRBJ2-1; D is perhaps TRBD1 or TRBD2 (5 bases each). CDR3 length equals 15 residues. CDR1 and CDR2 from the germline V gene are SGHDT and YYEEEE. The V and J ends lost 4 bases and 0 bases respectively, with 11 bases between them. The CDR3 loop is CASSPGTVSYNEQFF. As DNA, the CDR3 is TGTGCCAGCAGCCCCGGGACGGTCTCCTACAATGAGCAGTTCTTC.

This clonotype was seen a handful of times. The chain is built from TRBV4-3 and TRBJ2-1; maybe TRBD1 (6 bases). Trimming stripped 4 bases from V and 5 bases from J, with 15 bases between. The germline CDR1 and CDR2 sequences are LGHNA and YSLEER. The CDR3 has 15 residues. The CDR3 DNA is TGCGCCAGCAGCCTTACTGGTCCAGGGGACAATGAGCAGTTCTTC. Protein product: CASSLTGPGDNEQFF.

This clonotype is a singleton in its sample. The J gene is TRBJ2-7, the V gene TRBV12-5; TRBD1 matches 7 bases. Per germline, CDR1 LGHNT and CDR2 FRNRAP. Trimming removed 3 bases from V and 0 bases from J; junction bases left unmatched: 8. The CDR3 has 16 residues. This CDR3 is CASGLVGTALSYEQYF. The CDR3 DNA is TGTGCTAGTGGTTTAGTCGGGACAGCTCTCTCCTACGAGCAGTACTTC.

The J gene is TRBJ1-2, the V gene TRBV20-1; TRBD1 matches at 10 bases. V was pared by 4 bases and J by 7 bases, with 12 bases of the junction left unmatched. From germline, CDR1 is DFQATT and CDR2 SNEGSKA (reference sequence). The length of the CDR3 is 15 residues. CDR3: CSAKPPTGGLGGYTF. In DNA form, the CDR3 reads TGCAGTGCTAAACCCCCGACAGGGGGCTTAGGTGGCTACACCTTC.

The gene calls are TRBV5-4 and TRBJ2-1; 11 bases line up with TRBD2. The CDR3 extends over 16 amino acids. Germline CDR1 reads SGHNT; CDR2 reads YYREEE (reference sequence). The J segment lost 2 bases and the V segment lost 2 bases, leaving 3 bases of the junction unmatched. CDR3 sequence (DNA): TGTGCCAGCAGCTTTAGCGGGGGGGCCCCCTACAATGAGCAGTTCTTC. Translation gives CASSFSGGAPYNEQFF. Supplemented by reference TRBV5-4 and TRBJ2-1, the full variable domain reads ETGVTQSPTHLIKTRGQQVTLRCSSQSGHNTVSWYQQALGQGPQFIFQYYREEENGRGNFPPRFSGLQFPNYSSELNVNALELDDSALYLCASSFSGGAPYNEQFFGPGTRLTVL.

The DNA for the CDR3 is TGTGCCAGCAGCGCCCGGACAGCAGGGGAGCAGTACTTC. Its protein product is CASSARTAGEQYF. The chain employs TRBV7-6 and TRBJ2-4; weak D call: TRBD1 (6 bases). V lost 5 bases and J lost 13, with 18 bases in between. The CDR3 loop spans 13 amino acids. Germline V gives CDR1 SGHVS, CDR2 FNYEAQ.

This clonotype was seen more than once but under ten times. The chain joins TRBV9 to TRBJ2-7; D uncertain. The germline V gene has CDR1 SGDLS and CDR2 YYNGEE. This CDR3 has 12 residues. V gave up 6 bases and J gave up 0 bases, with 7 bases separating them. The CDR3 region has the DNA TGTGCCAGCACCGAAAGCTCCTACGAGCAGTACTTC. This codes for CASTESSYEQYF. Together with reference TRBV9 and TRBJ2-7, the CDR3 gives the full variable domain: DSGVTQTPKHLITATGQRVTLRCSPRSGDLSVYWYQQSLDQGLQFLIQYYNGEERAKGNILERFSAQQFPDLHSELNLSSLELGDSALYFCASTESSYEQYFGPGTRLTVT.

The chain joins TRBV20-1 to TRBJ2-7, with 11 bases matching TRBD1. TRBJ2-5 matches the DNA end more closely, so the J call is doubtful. The germline gives CDR1 DFQATT, CDR2 SNEGSKA (reference sequence). This CDR3 is 14 amino acids long. The CDR3 loop reads CSASMGQGVKTQYF. As DNA, the CDR3 is TGCAGTGCTAGTATGGGACAGGGGGTCAAGACCCAGTACTTC.

The chain has TRBV5-1 and TRBJ2-3, with 7 bases lining up with TRBD2. CDR3 length: 14 amino acids. V gave up 1 base and J gave up 7 bases; unmatched junction bases: 6. Germline V gene lookup returns CDR1 SGHRS and CDR2 YFSETQ. This CDR3 reads CASSLTSGANTQYF. As DNA, the CDR3 is TGCGCCAGCAGCTTGACGAGCGGGGCAAATACGCAGTATTTT.

The chain combines TRBV27 with TRBJ2-5; 7 nucleotides line up with TRBD2. The J call is uncertain, as TRBJ2-7 better fits the DNA end. CDR1 is MNHEY and CDR2 is SMNVEV in the germline V gene (reference sequence). The CDR3 spans 13 residues. The DNA for the CDR3 is TGTGCCAGCGGAGGAGCGGGGCGATACGAGCAGTACTTC. Residues: CASGGAGRYEQYF.

The J gene is TRBJ2-3, the V gene TRBV25-1; D is ambiguous. The germline V gene has CDR1 MGHDK and CDR2 SYGVNS. The CDR3 is 12 residues long. Between the trimmed V and J ends, which lost 4 bases and 6 bases, there was a span of 8 bases. The CDR3 spells CASSVSPDTQYF. The CDR3 DNA sequence: TGTGCCAGCAGTGTTTCTCCGGATACGCAGTATTTT. The variable domain in full, completed from reference TRBV25-1 and TRBJ2-3, reads EADIYQTPRYLVIGTGKKITLECSQTMGHDKMYWYQQDPGMELHLIHYSYGVNSTEKGDLSSESTVSRIRTEHFPLTLESARPSHTSQYLCASSVSPDTQYFGPGTRLTVL.

This clonotype has a handful of counts. The chain links TRBV3-1 to TRBJ2-3, with 8 bases fitting TRBD1. Trimming took 4 bases from V and 4 from J; bases not matched to a gene: 7. Germline CDR1 reads LGHDT; CDR2 reads YNNKEL (reference sequence). This CDR3 contains 15 residues. Written as DNA, the CDR3 is TGTGCCAGCAGCCTTCAACAGGGGGATCCAGATACGCAGTATTTT. Translating gives CASSLQQGDPDTQYF.

This chain joins TRBV6-1 and TRBJ1-1, with D unresolved. V lost 3 bases to trimming and J lost 3 bases, with 8 bases between them. The CDR3 has 13 residues. Germline-derived CDR1 and CDR2 are MNHNS and SASEGT. The CDR3 loop reads CASSEYIDTEAFF. CDR3 bases: TGTGCCAGCAGTGAGTATATTGACACTGAAGCTTTCTTT.

This clonotype was counted only a few times. The rearrangement joins TRBV5-1 to TRBJ2-1; D call uncertain. CDR3 length: 15 amino acids. Trimming removed 0 bases at V and 5 bases at J, with 12 bases between. Germline V gene data show CDR1 as SGHRS and CDR2 as YFSETQ. The CDR3: CASSLENVPNNEQFF. CDR3 in DNA: TGCGCCAGCAGCTTGGAGAACGTACCAAACAATGAGCAGTTCTTC.

This chain joins TRBV29-1 and TRBJ1-1; a weak D match, TRBD1 (5 bases). V lost 6 bases, J lost 5 bases, and 16 bases lay in between. CDR1 is SQVTM, CDR2 ANQGSEA, per germline. The CDR3 sequence is 13 residues long. CDR3 coding DNA: TGCAGCGTGAAAACAGGAAGGTGGACTGAAGCTTTCTTT. This sequence encodes CSVKTGRWTEAFF.

The J gene is TRBJ2-7, the V gene TRBV10-3; unclear D gene. Germline V lookup: CDR1 ENHRY, CDR2 SYGVKD. This CDR3 spans 12 amino acids. Trimming pared 7 bases from V and 4 bases from J, leaving 11 bases between. Written as DNA, the CDR3 is TGTGCCATCACAGCCAACGGGTACGAGCAGTACTTC. It codes for CAITANGYEQYF.

The V and J genes are TRBV6-1 and TRBJ2-6; 9 bases are shared with TRBD1. Germline assignment: CDR1 MNHNS and CDR2 SASEGT. The CDR3 is 19 residues long. The junction had 14 bases not matched to a gene; V was cut back by 6 bases and J by 2 bases. Here the CDR3 DNA reads TGTGCCAGCAGGGGTGGAGGACAGGGGCCCTGGGCTGGGGCCAACGTCCTGACTTTC. Protein: CASRGGGQGPWAGANVLTF.

This rearrangement joins TRBV30 to TRBJ1-6; no clear D gene. Trimming removed 0 bases at V and 5 bases at J, with 11 bases between. Germline V gene data show CDR1 as GTSNPN and CDR2 as SVGIG (reference sequence). The length of the CDR3 is 15 residues. The CDR3 coding sequence is TGTGCCTGGAGTGTATGCTGGGGAGATAATTCACCCCTCCACTTT. Translation: CAWSVCWGDNSPLHF.

This rearrangement joins TRBV10-3 to TRBJ2-1; 9 bases map to TRBD2. CDR3 length: 14 residues. Germline values: CDR1 ENHRY, CDR2 SYGVKD. With V trimmed by 4 bases and J by 6 bases, 4 bases remained unmatched. CDR3 DNA sequence: TGTGCCATCAGTGGGTCTAGCGGGGTCAATGAGCAGTTCTTC. Amino acid sequence: CAISGSSGVNEQFF.

The chain joins TRBV29-1 to TRBJ1-2, with 7 bases that match TRBD1. There are 14 residues in the CDR3. In germline, CDR1 is SQVTM, CDR2 ANQGSEA. Trimming at V came to 7 bases and at J to 7 bases, leaving 15 bases not matched to a gene. CDR3 loop: CSGLLRGQGFGYTF. DNA for the CDR3: TGCAGCGGCCTCCTGAGGGGGCAAGGCTTTGGCTACACCTTC.